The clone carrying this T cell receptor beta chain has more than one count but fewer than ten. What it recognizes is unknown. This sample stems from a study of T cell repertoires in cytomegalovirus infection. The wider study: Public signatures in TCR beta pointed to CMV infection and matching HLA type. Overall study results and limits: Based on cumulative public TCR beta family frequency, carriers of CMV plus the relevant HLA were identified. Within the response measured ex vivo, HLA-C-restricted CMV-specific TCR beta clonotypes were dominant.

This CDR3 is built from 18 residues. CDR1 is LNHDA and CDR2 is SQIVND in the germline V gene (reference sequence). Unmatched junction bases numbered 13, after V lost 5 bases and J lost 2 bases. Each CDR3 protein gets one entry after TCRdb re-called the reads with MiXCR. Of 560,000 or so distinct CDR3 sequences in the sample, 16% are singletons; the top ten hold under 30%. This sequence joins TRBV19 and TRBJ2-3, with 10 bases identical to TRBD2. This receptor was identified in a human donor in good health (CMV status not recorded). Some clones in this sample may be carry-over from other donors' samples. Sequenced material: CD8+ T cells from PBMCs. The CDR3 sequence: CASSPPGLAGASTDTQYF. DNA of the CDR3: TGTGCCAGTAGTCCGCCGGGGCTAGCGGGGGCCTCCACAGATACGCAGTATTTT.